This TCR beta chain was captured by sequencing in a study of identical twins. Findings and limits, study-wide: Among beta out-of-frame sequences, excess sharing between twins appeared weaker. Zero-insertion findings could be partly confounded by invariant cells (MAIT and iNKT cells).

Template switching added a universal primer site, and cDNA bore unique molecular identifiers. TCRdb reprocessed the 5' RACE reads via MiXCR and lists one record per CDR3 protein. The sample has about 690,000 distinct CDR3 sequences, over 5% seen once. Notes on this clonotype: Its specificity is unknown.

After removal of 1 base from V and 5 bases from J, the junction contained 15 bases not matched to a gene. The germline V gene encodes CDR1 LGHDT and CDR2 YNNKEL (reference sequence). The CDR3 is 18 amino acids. The chain uses TRBV3-1 and TRBJ2-5, with TRBD1 matching 8 bases. The specimen was naive T cells sorted from blood. This sequence originates from a man aged 18 to 35 in good health. The CDR3 DNA reads as TGTGCCAGCAGCCAAGTTATTCAGGGGGCGCTGTGGGATGAGACCCAGTACTTC. This codes for CASSQVIQGALWDETQYF.